The next 21 T cell receptor beta chains were all read from a single sample in a study of early T cells in non-severe SARS-CoV-2 infection. MiXCR, run by TCRdb on the 5' RACE reads, gives a single entry per CDR3 protein. Of tens of thousands of distinct CDR3 sequences listed, around 14% are singletons. Sample: whole blood. Every receptor here comes from an adult who was a healthcare worker with PCR-confirmed SARS-CoV-2 infection or an uninfected control (not recorded which).

This clonotype showed up many times. CDR3 nucleotides: TGTGCCAGCAGTTTATCCGGACTAGCGGGACGCAATGAGCAGTTCTTC. This codes for CASSLSGLAGRNEQFF. The rearrangement uses TRBV27 and TRBJ2-1, with 12 nucleotides matching TRBD2. Germline values: CDR1 MNHEY, CDR2 SMNVEV (reference sequence). This CDR3 is built from 16 residues. Losses at the gene ends were 0 bases for V and 6 bases for J; bases not matched to a gene: 3.

The sample holds a few counts of this clonotype. The CDR3 bases are TGTGCCAGCAGCCCTACTAGCGGGAAGGAGACCCAGTACTTC. Its translation is CASSPTSGKETQYF. V is TRBV28 and J is TRBJ2-5; TRBD2 agrees at 10 bases. This CDR3 comprises 14 residues. Per the germline V gene, CDR1 is MDHEN and CDR2 is SYDVKM. Trimming removed 6 bases from V and 5 bases from J; junction bases left unmatched: 6.

This clonotype was seen a handful of times. This chain joins TRBV7-2 and TRBJ2-2; D gene unclear. This CDR3 contains 16 residues. Germline values: CDR1 SGHTA, CDR2 FQGNSA. Deletions cut 3 bases from V and 5 bases from J, with 16 bases between. DNA of the CDR3: TGTGCCAGCAGCTTCTCGGCCTTCGCGTCAACCGGGGAGCTGTTTTTT. Translating gives CASSFSAFASTGELFF.

This clonotype was counted many times. This chain links TRBV19 with TRBJ2-7; D is possibly TRBD2 (5 bases). Germline V gives CDR1 LNHDA, CDR2 SQIVND (reference sequence). V gave up 6 bases and J gave up 0 bases, with 12 bases separating them. This CDR3 spans 14 amino acids. CDR3 in amino acids: CASSPGSYSYEQYF. The CDR3 region has the DNA TGTGCCAGTAGCCCGGGATCCTACTCCTACGAGCAGTACTTC.

The chain uses TRBV5-5 and TRBJ2-1; D unresolved. Germline CDR1 and CDR2: SGHKS and YYEKEE (reference sequence). The germline V and J ends were trimmed by 2 bases and 7 bases, with 16 bases remaining between them. The CDR3 totals 15 residues. CDR3 sequence reads: CASSLLVGANNEQFF. DNA of the CDR3: TGTGCCAGCAGCTTACTGGTGGGCGCGAATAATGAGCAGTTCTTC.

V is TRBV5-1 and J is TRBJ2-7, with D possibly TRBD1 on 6 matching bases. Trimming shortened V by 3 bases and J by 3 bases, and 13 bases separated the two germline ends. The CDR3 contains 14 residues. Germline V gene data show CDR1 as SGHRS and CDR2 as YFSETQ. The CDR3 coding sequence is TGCGCCAGCAGCTCTACAGGACAGAACTACGAGCAGTACTTC. Residues: CASSSTGQNYEQYF.

The chain links TRBV29-1 to TRBJ1-5; D gene ambiguous. Looked up from germline, CDR1 is SQVTM and CDR2 is ANQGSEA. The V end lost 6 bases, the J end lost 9 bases, and 9 bases lay between the germline ends. CDR3 length: 10 residues. CDR3 sequence (DNA): TGCAGCGTAAAATATCGGCCCCAGCATTTT. This translates into CSVKYRPQHF.

This chain joins TRBV11-2 and TRBJ2-1; no firm D call. This CDR3 has 12 amino acids. V was pared by 3 bases and J by 9 bases, with 9 bases between. Germline V CDR1 and CDR2: SGHAT, FQNNGV. The CDR3 coding sequence is TGTGCCAGCAGCTTTTGGAGTTCTGAGCAGTTCTTC. Protein product: CASSFWSSEQFF.

The rearrangement uses TRBV7-9 and TRBJ2-1; no reliable D call. The CDR3 consists of 12 residues. The V end lost 3 bases, the J end lost 8 bases, and 8 bases lay between the germline ends. Per germline, CDR1 SEHNR and CDR2 FQNEAQ (reference sequence). CDR3 DNA sequence: TGTGCCAGCAGCTTGATCAGTGATGAGCAGTTCTTC. This encodes CASSLISDEQFF.

As to this clonotype: Compared with germline, one end of the junction differs, possibly owing to a read error. The chain joins TRBV7-9 to TRBJ2-1; D is unclear. Looked up from germline, CDR1 is SEHNR and CDR2 is FQNEAQ (reference sequence). The CDR3 sequence is 12 residues long. The CDR3 nucleotides read TGTGCCAGCAGCTTAGATGCGGTGGAGCGGTTCTTC. This encodes CASSLDAVERFF.

This clonotype was counted at least ten times. The V call is TRBV20-1, the J call TRBJ2-3; D uncertain. The CDR3 loop spans 16 amino acids. CDR1 and CDR2 from the germline V gene are DFQATT and SNEGSKA (reference sequence). Trimming pared 6 bases from V and 9 bases from J, leaving 28 bases between. In DNA, the CDR3 is TGCAGTGCCCCCCCTCGGGCGTCCTCCGCTAGTCAAACGCAGTATTTT. It translates to CSAPPRASSASQTQYF.

This rearrangement joins TRBV20-1 to TRBJ1-4; a weak D match, TRBD1 (6 bases). Germline-derived CDR1 and CDR2 are DFQATT and SNEGSKA (reference sequence). CDR3 size: 11 residues. Trimming pared 6 bases from V and 7 bases from J, leaving 9 bases between. CDR3 in DNA: TGCAGTGCCAAAGGGGGTGAAAAACTGTTTTTT. It translates to CSAKGGEKLFF.

This clonotype was observed a handful of times. The J gene is TRBJ2-7, the V gene TRBV9, with 8 bases identical to TRBD2. This CDR3 has 15 amino acids. CDR1 is SGDLS and CDR2 is YYNGEE in the germline V gene. V was clipped by 4 bases and J by 2 bases; unmatched bases: 8. Here the CDR3 reads CASSPGTRGPYEQYF. CDR3 coding DNA: TGTGCCAGCAGCCCAGGGACTAGAGGTCCCTACGAGCAGTACTTC.

With respect to this clonotype: The junction departs from the called germline gene at one end, perhaps through a read error. In nucleotides, the CDR3 is TGCGCCAGCAGTCAGACAGGGGGCCCAACCGGGGTGCTGTTTTTT. Encoded protein: CASSQTGGPTGVLFF. The chain has TRBV5-1 and TRBJ2-2; 10 nucleotides line up with TRBD1. The germline gives CDR1 SGHRS, CDR2 YFSETQ. There are 15 residues in the CDR3.

V gene TRBV30 combines with J gene TRBJ2-7; 8 bases fit TRBD2. V was clipped by 5 bases and J by 5 bases; unmatched bases: 8. The CDR3 covers 13 residues. CDR1 and CDR2 from the germline V gene are GTSNPN and SVGIG (reference sequence). As DNA, the CDR3 is TGTGCCTGGTCCACCGGGAGGGCCGACGAGCAGTACTTC. Protein sequence: CAWSTGRADEQYF.

V and J are TRBV5-5 and TRBJ1-1; D remains ambiguous. This CDR3 has 16 residues. The ends were cut back, 3 bases at V and 1 base at J, with 16 bases in the middle. Germline loops: CDR1 SGHKS, CDR2 YYEKEE (reference sequence). In nucleotides, the CDR3 is TGTGCCAGCAGCTGGTCGGCCACGGCCACGAACACTGAAGCTTTCTTT. This gives the protein CASSWSATATNTEAFF.

The V call is TRBV25-1, the J call TRBJ1-6; 11 bases align to TRBD1. Unmatched junction bases numbered 4, after V lost 5 bases and J lost 7 bases. The CDR3 covers 15 residues. The germline V gene has CDR1 MGHDK and CDR2 SYGVNS. The CDR3 coding sequence is TGTGCCAGCAGTCCGGGACAGGGGGGAAATTCACCCCTCCACTTT. Protein sequence: CASSPGQGGNSPLHF.

The V call is TRBV19, the J call TRBJ2-5; D possibly uses TRBD1 or TRBD2 (5 bases each). The V and J ends lost 5 bases and 0 bases respectively, with 16 bases between them. CDR3 length: 16 amino acids. In germline, CDR1 is LNHDA, CDR2 SQIVND (reference sequence). CDR3 nucleotides: TGTGCCAGTAGTTCCGGGGCGAGCTGGTACCAAGAGACCCAGTACTTC. Its translation is CASSSGASWYQETQYF.

This clonotype was detected many times. The chain employs TRBV24-1 and TRBJ1-2; D call uncertain. From germline, CDR1 is KGHDR and CDR2 SFDVKD. The germline V and J ends were trimmed by 0 bases and 0 bases, with 4 bases remaining between them. The CDR3 has 14 amino acids. In DNA form, the CDR3 reads TGTGCCACCAGTGATTTGGGGACTAACTATGGCTACACCTTC. Translated, it gives CATSDLGTNYGYTF.

This sequence joins TRBV5-1 and TRBJ2-7; 7 nucleotides align to TRBD2. The CDR3 is 15 residues long. The germline CDR1 and CDR2 sequences are SGHRS and YFSETQ. Trimming removed 3 bases from V and 9 bases from J; junction bases left unmatched: 15. The CDR3 loop reads CASSSWVGRSDGQYF. The CDR3 DNA follows: TGCGCCAGCAGCTCGTGGGTCGGGAGGTCAGACGGGCAGTACTTC.

This clonotype was found many times. In DNA, the CDR3 is TGCAGTGCTAGAGTATCCCTAGCGGGAAGGCGCTACGAGCAGTACTTC. This codes for CSARVSLAGRRYEQYF. The chain joins TRBV20-1 to TRBJ2-7, with 9 bases aligning to TRBD2. The ends lost 1 base at V and 3 bases at J; junction bases unmatched: 10. The V gene's germline CDR1 is DFQATT and CDR2 SNEGSKA (reference sequence). This CDR3 is 16 amino acids long.